A selection of T cell receptor beta chains follows, all from one sample in a study of cytomegalovirus exposure and HLA in healthy donors. Method: immunoSEQ multiplex PCR; TCRdb's copy keeps in-frame clones and lacks some. Counted here are approximately 190,000 clones, approximately 85% occurring once; the ten biggest clones make up around 0.75%. Sequences were obtained from PBMCs. The receptors derive from a woman in her late teens or twenties in good health and CMV-seronegative. The CDR3 runs from the conserved cysteine through the conserved F or W.

CASSRTGTSVDNEQFF | TRBJ2-1 | TRBV4-2
CASSLTGTEAFF | TRBJ1-1 | TRBV27
CASRDRGSNYGYTF | TRBJ1-2 | TRBV2
CASSDSVNTEAFF | TRBJ1-1 | TRBV2
CASSPTGLTYEQYF | TRBJ2-7 | TRBV28
CASGPGQGNQPQHF | TRBJ1-5 | TRBV6-1
CASSQSGQVYRSSYEQYF | TRBJ2-7 | TRBV16
CASTSTGTGVTGELFF | TRBJ2-2 | TRBV25-1
CSSPGGGGNEQFF | TRBJ2-1 | TRBV7-9
CASSYGLLAGGYEQYF | TRBJ2-7 | TRBV6-5
CASSLRGRGATSYEQYF | - | TRBV5-6
CAWKGARSSGANVLTF | TRBJ2-6 | TRBV30
CASSSGTGGEQYF | TRBJ2-7 | TRBV19
CASSLGTGGADTQYF | TRBJ2-3 | TRBV7-9
CASTPWELANTEAFF | TRBJ1-1 | TRBV5-4
CASREQGVYGYTF | TRBJ1-2 | TRBV6-1
CASSSEGHAFF | TRBJ1-1 | TRBV7-9
CASSLGFRLEYNEQFF | TRBJ2-1 | TRBV13
CASSGDSSYEQYF | TRBJ2-7 | TRBV13
CASSLRRQLQETQYF | TRBJ2-5 | TRBV7-8
CASKVAERRSPLHF | TRBJ1-6 | TRBV19
CASSYSVGGGPYGYTF | TRBJ1-2 | TRBV6-5
CASSLPGGWEYF | TRBJ2-7 | TRBV27
CASRGTADTDTQYF | TRBJ2-3 | TRBV2
CASSQVLWSSPLHF | TRBJ1-6 | TRBV14
CASSPLAGGMFQYF | TRBJ2-4 | TRBV11-2
CASSSGVGGAIGYTF | TRBJ1-2 | TRBV7-2
CASSQEGSTDTQYF | TRBJ2-3 | TRBV4-1
CASSLVAGTDTQYF | TRBJ2-3 | TRBV5-1
CASSAPEEPLYGYTF | TRBJ1-2 | TRBV5-4
CASSQNRWGTLNYGYTF | TRBJ1-2 | TRBV13
CASTPGGSGTYEQYF | TRBJ2-7 | TRBV28
CASSQDVSITEAFF | TRBJ1-1 | TRBV14
CASRSGRSYNEQFF | TRBJ2-1 | TRBV7-9
CASSSLGSLVLGTDTQYF | TRBJ2-3 | TRBV7-2
CASAGTSGREQYF | TRBJ2-7 | TRBV5-1
CASSLGDRGRQPQHF | TRBJ1-5 | TRBV28
CASGGGRYEQYF | TRBJ2-7 | TRBV10-1
CASRPLAGDGTDTQYF | TRBJ2-3 | TRBV27
CASSSETGGNGELFF | TRBJ2-2 | TRBV18
CASSFGTSNEKLFF | TRBJ1-4 | TRBV27
CASSYSRLEGYEQYF | TRBJ2-7 | TRBV6-5
CASSLASGLANYGYTF | TRBJ1-2 | TRBV7-9
CASGTGIGEQYF | TRBJ2-7 | TRBV5-1